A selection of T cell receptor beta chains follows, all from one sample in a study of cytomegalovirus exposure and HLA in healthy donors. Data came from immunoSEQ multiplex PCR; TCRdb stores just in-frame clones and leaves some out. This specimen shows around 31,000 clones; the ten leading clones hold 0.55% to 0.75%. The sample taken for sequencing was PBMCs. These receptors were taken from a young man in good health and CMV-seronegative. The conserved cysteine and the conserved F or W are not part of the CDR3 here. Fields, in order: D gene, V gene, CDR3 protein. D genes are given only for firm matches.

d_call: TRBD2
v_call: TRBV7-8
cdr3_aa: ASSTSGREVEQY

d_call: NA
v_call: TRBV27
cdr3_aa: ASSLWGTGYEQY

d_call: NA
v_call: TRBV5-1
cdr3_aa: ASSWSGTNGVYGYT

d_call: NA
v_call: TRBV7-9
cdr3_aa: ASSLSFTEAF

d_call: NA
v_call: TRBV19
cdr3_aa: ASSLDSSYEQY

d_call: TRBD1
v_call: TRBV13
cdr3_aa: ASSKVTGGYTEAF

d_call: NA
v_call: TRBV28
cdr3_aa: ASSTRGLPQETQY

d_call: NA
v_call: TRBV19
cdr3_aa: ASSIAGEAF

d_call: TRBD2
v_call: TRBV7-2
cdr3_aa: ASSLEAGVPDTQY

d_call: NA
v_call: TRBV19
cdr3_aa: ASNGGKTGELF

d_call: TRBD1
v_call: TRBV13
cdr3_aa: ASSTGQAFQETQY

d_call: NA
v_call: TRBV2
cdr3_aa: ASSDRVRVGYT

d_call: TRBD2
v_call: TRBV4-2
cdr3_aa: ASSQEFSGGPPQY

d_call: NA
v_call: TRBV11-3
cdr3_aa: ASSLDGGNSGNTIY

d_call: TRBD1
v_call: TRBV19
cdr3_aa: ASSGTGFTGELF

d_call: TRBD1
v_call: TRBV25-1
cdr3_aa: ASSDFRTGDSDNEQF

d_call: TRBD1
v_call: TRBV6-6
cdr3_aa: ASTKAQGVSNTEAF

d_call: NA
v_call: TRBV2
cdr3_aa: ASSVDTQY

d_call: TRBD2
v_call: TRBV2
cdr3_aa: ASSERAGGLNEQF

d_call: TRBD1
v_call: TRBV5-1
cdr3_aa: ASRPMTGGTEAF

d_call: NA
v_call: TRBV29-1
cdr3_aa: SVAREDWRGNTEAF

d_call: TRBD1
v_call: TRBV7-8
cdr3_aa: ASSLVTGGYEQY

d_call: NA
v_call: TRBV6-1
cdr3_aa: ASSELGDTQD